These 5 T cell receptor beta chains came from one sample sequenced in a study of T cells after yellow fever vaccination. TCRdb passed the 5' RACE reads through MiXCR, listing each CDR3 protein once. The data contain 500,000 to 550,000 distinct CDR3 sequences, 20% to 25% of them singletons. This material consisted of PBMCs, taken about 21 days after the first yellow fever vaccination. These receptors originate from a man between 18 and 29 years old who received the YFV17D yellow fever vaccine.

The rearrangement links TRBV4-2 to TRBJ2-2; possibly TRBD2 for D (7 bases). Germline V gene lookup returns CDR1 LGHNA and CDR2 YNFKEQ. V was pared by 8 bases and J by 5 bases, with 15 bases between. This CDR3 has 14 residues. The CDR3 loop is CASRRGPSTGELFF. CDR3 DNA: TGTGCCAGCCGGCGGGGGCCCTCGACCGGGGAGCTGTTTTTT.

The V call is TRBV5-1, the J call TRBJ1-1; D is perhaps TRBD1 (6 bases). Germline CDR1 reads SGHRS; CDR2 reads YFSETQ. This CDR3 region has 14 residues. V lost 4 bases and J 4 bases, leaving 14 bases between the germline ends. The CDR3 is CASSRLGAGTEAFF. DNA of the CDR3: TGCGCCAGCAGCAGATTGGGGGCAGGCACTGAAGCTTTCTTT. The full variable domain, rest sourced from reference TRBV5-1 and TRBJ1-1, is KAGVTQTPRYLIKTRGQQVTLSCSPISGHRSVSWYQQTPGQGLQFLFEYFSETQRNKGNFPGRFSGRQFSNSRSEMNVSTLELGDSALYLCASSRLGAGTEAFFGQGTRLTVV.

V gene TRBV2 combines with J gene TRBJ2-3, with 7 bases that match TRBD2. V shed 7 bases and J 0 bases; nucleotides not matched to a gene: 10. Per the germline V gene, CDR1 is SNHLY and CDR2 is FYNNEI. This CDR3 has 16 amino acids. The CDR3 nucleotides read TGTGCCAGCAAATGGAGCGGGGCCATAAGCACAGATACGCAGTATTTT. Protein sequence: CASKWSGAISTDTQYF.

In this sample, this clonotype turned up a few times. V usage is TRBV20-1 and J usage is TRBJ2-4; the D call may be TRBD1 or TRBD2 (5 bases each). Germline V gene sequence: CDR1 DFQATT, CDR2 SNEGSKA (reference sequence). The CDR3 has 11 residues. Trimming shortened V by 6 bases and J by 13 bases, and 16 bases separated the two germline ends. In DNA, the CDR3 is TGCAGTGCCCGGGGACCCTCAGCACAGTACTTC. Its translation: CSARGPSAQYF.

This clonotype was counted between two and nine times. The chain recombines TRBV28 with TRBJ1-5; D unresolved. This CDR3 spans 17 amino acids. Trimming took off 2 bases at V and 0 bases at J, with 14 bases between the two ends. From germline, CDR1 is MDHEN and CDR2 SYDVKM. The CDR3 DNA sequence: TGTGCCAGCAGTTTAAGCCTAGGCAGGACTAGCAATCAGCCCCAGCATTTT. Protein: CASSLSLGRTSNQPQHF.